This is a list of T cell receptor beta chains from one sample in a study of CD8 T cells in ankylosing spondylitis. TCRdb fed the 5' RACE reads into MiXCR, producing one record per CDR3 protein. The table lists roughly 300,000 distinct CDR3 sequences, approximately 8% of them singletons, with less than 15% in the top ten. Specimen: blood, either unsorted or a sorted T cell fraction (not recorded which). The receptor set was obtained from a male donor with ankylosing spondylitis. Each CDR3 is given with its conserved first and last residue. The D gene is left open where the match is weak. For some rows the clone size is stated as once, few or many, or as a class when expanded; others skip it.

TRBJ2-7 | few | TRBV7-9 | NA | TGTGCCAGCAGCTTAGCGGTGGCCGACTGGCGCTACGAGCAGTACTTC | CASSLAVADWRYEQYF
TRBJ2-1 | many | TRBV7-9 | NA | TGTGCCAGCGATTCGTCAAATGAGCAGTTCTTC | CASDSSNEQFF
TRBJ2-2 | many | TRBV24-1 | NA | TGTGCCACCAGTGTCCTAGATAAGAGCGGGGAGCTGTTTTTT | CATSVLDKSGELFF
TRBJ2-3 | NA | TRBV9 | TRBD2 | TGTGCCAGCAGCTACACCCGGGAGGTATCAGATACGCAGTATTTT | CASSYTREVSDTQYF
TRBJ1-4 | many | TRBV18 | TRBD1 | TGTGCCAGCTCACCCCGACAGGGCTCGGAAAAACTGTTTTTT | CASSPRQGSEKLFF
TRBJ1-2 | few | TRBV7-2 | NA | TGTGCCAGCAGCTTAGTAGGGGAGATAACGCTTGGCTACACCTTC | CASSLVGEITLGYTF
TRBJ2-5 | many | TRBV20-1 | TRBD2 | TGCAGTGCCCGGACTAGCGGCCAAGAGACCCAGTACTTC | CSARTSGQETQYF
TRBJ2-2 | NA | TRBV7-3 | TRBD1 | TGTGCCAGCAGCCCGAGGACAGGGGACACCGGGGAGCTGTTTTTT | CASSPRTGDTGELFF
TRBJ1-2 | few | TRBV4-1 | NA | TGCGCCAGCAGCCAGCCTTCGGGGGATGGCTACACCTTC | CASSQPSGDGYTF
TRBJ2-5 | many | TRBV12-3/TRBV12-4 | TRBD1 | TGTGCCAGCAGTACCCGGACAGGGAAACAAGAGACCCAGTACTTC | CASSTRTGKQETQYF
TRBJ2-5 | NA | TRBV7-9 | NA | TGTGCCAGCAGCTCTCGAGGTCTGGAGACCCAGTACTTC | CASSSRGLETQYF
TRBJ2-1 | NA | TRBV5-6 | NA | TGTGCCAGCACCCATTCGGAAGGGTGGATTTCGACAAATGAGCAGTTCTTC | CASTHSEGWISTNEQFF
TRBJ2-7 | many | TRBV5-1 | NA | TGCGCCAGCAGCTTGGAACGGATCTACGAGCAGTACTTC | CASSLERIYEQYF
TRBJ2-1 | NA | TRBV12-3/TRBV12-4 | NA | TGTGCCAGCGGGTCTGAGTGGGAGCAGTTCTTC | CASGSEWEQFF
TRBJ2-1 | few | TRBV20-1 | TRBD2 | TGCAGTGCAGTAGCGGGAGGGATCAATGAGCAGTTCTTC | CSAVAGGINEQFF
TRBJ2-6 | many | TRBV29-1 | NA | TGCAGCGTTGTGTACGGCTCTGGGGCCAACGTCCTGACTTTC | CSVVYGSGANVLTF
TRBJ2-1 | NA | TRBV20-1 | TRBD2 | TGCAGTGCAATGACCGGGACTAGCGGGGAGCAGTTCTTC | CSAMTGTSGEQFF
TRBJ2-2 | many | TRBV2 | NA | TGTGCTAACGGGGACACCGGGGAGCTGTTTTTT | CANGDTGELFF
TRBJ2-7 | NA | TRBV4-2 | TRBD2 | TGTGCCAGCAGCCAAGATCTAGCGGGAGCCCTCGAGCAGTACTTC | CASSQDLAGALEQYF
TRBJ1-5 | few | TRBV10-3 | NA | TGTGCCACGGAGTTTGATAGCAATCAGCCCCAGCATTTT | CATEFDSNQPQHF
TRBJ1-5 | NA | TRBV10-3 | NA | TGTGCCATCAGTGAGTCGACCCGGGACCAGCCCCAGCATTTT | CAISESTRDQPQHF
TRBJ1-1 | many | TRBV5-1 | NA | TGCGCCAGCAGCTTGCAGACCCTGGGGACTGAAGCTTTCTTT | CASSLQTLGTEAFF
TRBJ2-5 | NA | TRBV18 | NA | TGTGCCAGCTCACCAAGAGCTTTGAAGGGGCGGAACGCAGAGACCCAGTACTTC | CASSPRALKGRNAETQYF
TRBJ2-5 | NA | TRBV7-2 | TRBD1 | TGTGCCAGCAGCTTAGGGGACAGACAAGAGACCCAGTACTTC | CASSLGDRQETQYF
TRBJ1-1 | many | TRBV12-3/TRBV12-4 | TRBD1 | TGTGCCAGCAGTTTAGGGACAGGAGTTCCCATGAACACTGAAGCTTTCTTT | CASSLGTGVPMNTEAFF
TRBJ2-3 | few | TRBV6-5 | TRBD2 | TGTGCCAGCAGTTACAACGGGGGGGGAGCCACAGATACGCAGTATTTT | CASSYNGGGATDTQYF
TRBJ2-2 | NA | TRBV30 | NA | TGTGCCTGGAGACCATGGGGTGACGGGGAGCTGTTTTTT | CAWRPWGDGELFF
TRBJ2-1 | few | TRBV19 | TRBD1 | TGTGCCACCAGAGTACAGGGGGCGACCGTGGGTGAGCAGTTCTTC | CATRVQGATVGEQFF
TRBJ2-5 | few | TRBV10-1 | TRBD1 | TGCGCCAGCAGTGAAAGGACAGGGGTGACCGAGACCCAGTACTTC | CASSERTGVTETQYF
TRBJ2-7 | many | TRBV20-1 | NA | TGCAGTGCTAGAGGGGGGCTACCTTACGAGCAGTACTTC | CSARGGLPYEQYF
TRBJ2-7 | NA | TRBV7-8 | TRBD1 | TGTGCCAGCAGCTTTGCGGGACAGGGAACCTACGAGCAGTACTTC | CASSFAGQGTYEQYF
TRBJ1-1 | NA | TRBV6-2/TRBV6-3 | NA | TGTGCCAGCAGTTACAGAGCCACTGAAGCTTTCTTT | CASSYRATEAFF
TRBJ2-7 | few | TRBV24-1 | NA | TGTGCCACCAGTGATTTATACGAGCAGTACTTC | CATSDLYEQYF
TRBJ2-1 | many | TRBV28 | NA | TGTGCCAGCAGCGCTCAGCGTCGGAATGAGCAGTTCTTC | CASSAQRRNEQFF
TRBJ2-7 | NA | TRBV18 | NA | TGTGCCAGCTCCCCCCCCAATCCCACCTACGAGCAGTACTTC | CASSPPNPTYEQYF
TRBJ1-1 | NA | TRBV4-2 | NA | TGTGCCAGCAGCGAAGATACGATAGTCAGGAACACTGAAGCTTTCTTT | CASSEDTIVRNTEAFF
TRBJ2-1 | many | TRBV20-1 | TRBD2 | TGCAGTGCTCCGACTAGCGGGACCCTCAATGAGCAGTTCTTC | CSAPTSGTLNEQFF
TRBJ2-5 | NA | TRBV9 | NA | TGTGCCAGCAGCTTCCGGGACAACCAAGAGACCCAGTACTTC | CASSFRDNQETQYF
TRBJ1-1 | NA | TRBV5-5 | TRBD1 | TGTGCCAGCACCCTCGGGACAGGAGCAATCATGAACACTGAAGCTTTCTTT | CASTLGTGAIMNTEAFF
TRBJ1-4 | NA | TRBV20-1 | NA | TGCAGTGCTAGAGAACAGGGTAATGAAAAACTGTTTTTT | CSAREQGNEKLFF
TRBJ2-1 | many | TRBV2 | NA | TGTGCCAGCAGTAGGGAGTATGGGAACAATGAGCAGTTCTTC | CASSREYGNNEQFF
TRBJ2-3 | many | TRBV2 | NA | NA | CASSSSTSGSGTDTQYF